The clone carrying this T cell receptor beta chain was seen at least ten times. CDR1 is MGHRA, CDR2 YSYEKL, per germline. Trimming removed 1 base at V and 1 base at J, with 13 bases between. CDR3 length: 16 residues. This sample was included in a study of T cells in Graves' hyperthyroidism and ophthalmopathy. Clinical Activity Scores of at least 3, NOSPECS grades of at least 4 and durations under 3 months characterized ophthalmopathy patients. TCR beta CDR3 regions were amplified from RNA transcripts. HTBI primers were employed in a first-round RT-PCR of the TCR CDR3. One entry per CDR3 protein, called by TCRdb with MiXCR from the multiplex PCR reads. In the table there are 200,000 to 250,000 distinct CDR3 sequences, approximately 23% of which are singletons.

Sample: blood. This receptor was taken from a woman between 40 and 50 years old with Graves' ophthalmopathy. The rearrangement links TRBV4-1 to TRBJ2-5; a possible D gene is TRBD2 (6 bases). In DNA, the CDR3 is TGCGCCAGCAGCCAAGGCCAGGGAGGCCTCCAAGAGACCCAGTACTTC. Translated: CASSQGQGGLQETQYF.